The clone carrying this TCR beta chain has ten or more counts. Its specificity is unknown. This CDR3 region has 14 residues. CDR1 and CDR2 from the germline V gene are SEHNR and FQNEAQ (reference sequence). V lost 4 bases and J lost 7; bases outside the gene matches: 6. This entry belongs to a study of T-cell reconstitution after alpha-beta-depleted transplantation in children. Study-wide results and limits: A year post-transplant, T-cell counts and diversity derived mostly from newly produced T cells.

Using unique molecular identifiers, the investigators prepared the TCRbeta library. TCRdb fed the PCR reads into MiXCR, producing one record per CDR3 protein. The sample includes fewer than 250,000 distinct CDR3 sequences, roughly 8% of them seen just once. This rearrangement joins TRBV7-9 to TRBJ1-4; 7 bases are a match to TRBD1. The sequencing here drew on PBMCs, mostly from graft donor cells, taken 180 days after TCRalphabeta/CD19-depleted stem cell transplant. The TCR was taken from a male patient between 10 and 17 years old who had a stem cell transplant for acute lymphoblastic leukemia, so the T cells may come from the graft donor. The CDR3 loop is CASSYGTAGEKLFF. Written as DNA, the CDR3 is TGTGCCAGCAGCTACGGGACAGCCGGTGAAAAACTGTTTTTT.